This T cell receptor (beta chain) was identified during a study of regulatory T cells in long-lasting Graves disease. The CDR3 length is 13 residues. V lost 4 bases and J 2 bases, leaving 6 bases between the germline ends. CDR1 is KGHDR and CDR2 is SFDVKD in the germline V gene. Building the TCR beta libraries relied on iRepertoire HTBI primers, and CDR3 regions underwent Arm-PCR. TCRdb independently ran MiXCR on the multiplex PCR reads; one entry per CDR3 protein. The table records 400,000 to 550,000 distinct CDR3 sequences, just under 15% of them present only once. Stated time point: newly diagnosed GD, antithyroid drugs for less than 3 months. After RNA was extracted from PBMCs, the TCR library was made from it. This sample was shared with a second study, whose subject was T cells in Graves' hyperthyroidism and ophthalmopathy.

J is TRBJ2-3 and V is TRBV24-1; D is unresolved. This specimen consisted of peripheral blood mononuclear cells (PBMCs), obtained at new diagnosis, from a patient treated with antithyroid drugs. This TCR derives from a woman aged 25 to 39 with Graves disease. The CDR3, as DNA: TGTGCCACCAGTGACGTTTTCACAGATACGCAGTATTTT. Amino acids: CATSDVFTDTQYF.